This T cell receptor (beta chain) came from a study of beta chain features in type 1 diabetes (dated by TCRdb to the late 2010s). Turning to the overall study: Patients and healthy donors did not differ in mean age, gender distribution, total cell number or subset yield. A total of under 120,000,000 sorted cells were examined across all samples, and RNA yield correlated strongly with the number of cells per subset. Whereas all 28 donors provided naive and central memory subsets, regulatory and stem cell-like memory subsets were isolated from just 8 patients and about eight healthy donors. The study compared TCRB repertoires of sorted circulating CD4+ T cell subsets between recently diagnosed type 1 diabetes patients and matched healthy donors.

Overall study outcomes, separate from this receptor: A moderate but significant shortening of TCRB CDR3 length was observed in type 1 diabetes patients in all four CD4+ subsets. Naive, central memory and regulatory TCRB repertoires appeared to be more alike among patients than among healthy donors. Fewer insertions and more nucleotide deletions at VDJ recombination sites were observed in patients with type 1 diabetes, implying thymic rearrangement abnormalities. PCR may preferentially amplify shorter templates, but because patient and control samples were amplified and corrected together, any resulting skew would affect both groups equally. Because cDNA was sequenced instead of genomic DNA, highly expressing activated cells could be over-represented, though the groups showed no difference in activation or CD3 levels. HLA sub-analyses involved small numbers of individuals, so any influence of HLA type on TCRB rearrangement remained unresolved.

All of the isolated RNA was reverse transcribed with the High Capacity cDNA Reverse Transcription Kit, so expressed TCRB transcripts were sequenced. Deep immunoSEQ sequencing was applied to naive, central memory and regulatory T cell samples, giving an average of around 3.4 million total reads per sample. Sorted cells were lysed in RLT buffer, and RNA was extracted using DNase-treated RNeasy Micro or Mini kits according to cell number. Each cell subset was processed on its own to prevent cross-contamination, while patient and healthy donor samples were processed together. Using the immunoSEQ multiplex PCR, TCRB sequences were amplified from cDNA into 87-bp fragments spanning the CDR3 region. Sequencing of the amplicons was performed on the Illumina HiSeq platform. In the authors' own workflow: PCR bias was corrected computationally using synthetic template baselines, and reads within Hamming distance 2 were collapsed, with unmergeable singletons discarded. Reads were aligned against IMGT to assign V, D and J genes, CDR3 length and insertions or deletions at six rearrangement sites. Clonotype counts were normalized to sorted cell number within each subset before computing true diversity and Gini coefficients with the tcR R package. Repertoire sharing was quantified using the overlap coefficient calculated on TCRB nucleotide sequences. As a proxy for the pre-selection repertoire, out-of-frame TCRB sequences from naive cells were analyzed. Entries here come from immuneACCESS through TCRdb and include only in-frame sequences with V and J called. Some clones fail to appear in such tables; in the studies checked, an unresolved V gene covers under half of the shortfall, and the cause of the remainder is unknown. From that table come the V and J calls and clone size; the DNA was used to work out D and trimming. The sample table lists some 280,000 clones, 13% to 15% of them with a count of one. The top ten clonotypes cover more than 0.015% of the sample.

With regard to this clone: No antigen is known for it. It has no much larger one-base neighbor in the sample; base qualities were not kept.

A single peripheral blood draw of 95 to 150 mL on average was collected from each donor into heparinised tubes. Naive, central memory, regulatory and stem cell-like memory CD4+ T cells were sorted on a BD FACSAria II using a panel including CD45RO, CCR7, CD25, CD127, CD95 and CD27. Purity was above 95% for every sorted population. PBMCs were isolated immediately by Lymphoprep density gradient centrifugation and stained directly without culture. Samples were stained and sorted in pairs, with one healthy donor and one patient per experiment, so that batch effects were minimized. Counted from cysteine to phenylalanine, this CDR3 has 15 amino acids. Solely the CDR3 DNA is kept, with 45 bases framed from the first base. At the junction V is shortened by 3 bases and J by 1 base; bases outside the gene matches: 6. CDR1 and CDR2 are drawn from the germline V gene: SGDLS, YYNGEE.

The receptor was isolated from a man aged 25-45 years with type 1 diabetes. This chain is built from TRBV9 and TRBJ1-2, and TRBD1 aligns with 7 junction nucleotides. Sequencing was done on a sample of naive CD4+ T cells from blood. According to the study, the label for this sample's cell subset or site signals: true naive CD4+ T cells. The CDR3 sequence is CASSALGTVNYGYTF. Here is the DNA: TGTGCCAGCAGCGCCCTCGGGACAGTTAACTATGGCTACACCTTC.